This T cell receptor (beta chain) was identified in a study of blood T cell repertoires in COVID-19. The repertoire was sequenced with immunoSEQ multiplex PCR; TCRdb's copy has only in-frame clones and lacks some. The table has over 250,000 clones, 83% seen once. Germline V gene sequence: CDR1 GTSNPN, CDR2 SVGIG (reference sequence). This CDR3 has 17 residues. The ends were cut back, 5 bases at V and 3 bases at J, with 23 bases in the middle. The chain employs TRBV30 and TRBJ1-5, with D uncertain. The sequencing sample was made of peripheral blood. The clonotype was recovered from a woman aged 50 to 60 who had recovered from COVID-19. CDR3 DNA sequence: TGTGCCTGGGCCCTTCCCCCGTACAGTAGATCCAATCAGCCCCAGCATTTT. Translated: CAWALPPYSRSNQPQHF. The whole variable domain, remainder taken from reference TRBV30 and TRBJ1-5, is SQTIHQWPATLVQPVGSPLSLECTVEGTSNPNLYWYRQAAGRGLQLLFYSVGIGQISSEVPQNLSASRPQDRQFILSSKKLLLSDSGFYLCAWALPPYSRSNQPQHFGDGTRLSIL.